These 29 T cell receptor gamma chains came from one sample sequenced in a study of gamma delta lymphoproliferative disorders and STAT genes. Sequencing used genomic DNA taken from PBMCs of patients and controls. TCRdb used CATT to re-call clones from the multiplex PCR reads. Of roughly 1,600 gamma-chain clones listed, roughly 9.7% are singletons. Material for sequencing was blood. The receptors stem from a human donor in good health.

This clone is termed medium-sized (0.01 to 0.1%). The V and J genes are TRGV4 and TRGJ1 or TRGJ2. TCRdb is silent on the J gene; assignment here came from matching the DNA to germline. The germline V gene encodes CDR1 EGSTGY and CDR2 YDSYTSSV. With V trimmed by 4 bases and J by 3 bases, 12 bases remained unmatched. This CDR3 spans 15 amino acids. CDR3 sequence reads: CATWDAARIYYKKLF. CDR3 coding DNA: TGTGCCACCTGGGACGCCGCCCGAATTTATTATAAGAAACTCTTT.

This clone is judged medium-sized. The chain uses TRGV2 and TRGJ1 or TRGJ2. TCRdb offers no J gene call, so here the DNA was matched to germline to obtain one. With V trimmed by 0 bases and J by 10 bases, 0 bases remained unmatched. Germline CDR1 reads EGSNGY; CDR2 reads YDSYNSKV. The CDR3 has 10 amino acids. CDR3 sequence: CATWDGKKLF. The CDR3 DNA reads TGTGCCACCTGGGACGGGAAGAAACTCTTT.

In its sample, this clone is medium-sized. The chain links TRGV5 to TRGJ1 or TRGJ2. The J gene, not given by TCRdb, was assigned here from a germline match of the nucleotide sequence. V lost 2 bases to trimming and J lost 1 base; unmatched junction nucleotides: 2. Germline CDR1 is VINAFY and CDR2 is YDVSNSKD. The length of the CDR3 is 13 residues. CDR3 nucleotide sequence: TGTGCCACCTGGGACAAAAATTATTATAAGAAACTCTTT. Its translation is CATWDKNYYKKLF.

This clone is judged medium-sized. The genes are TRGV4 and TRGJ1 or TRGJ2. TCRdb does not report a J gene; here it was assigned by matching the DNA to germline references. Germline CDR1 EGSTGY, CDR2 YDSYTSSV. This CDR3 spans 12 amino acids. Losses at the gene ends were 3 bases for V and 4 bases for J; bases not matched to a gene: 3. In nucleotides, the CDR3 is TGTGCCACCTGGGATAGCTATTATAAGAAACTCTTT. Translated: CATWDSYYKKLF.

This clone is medium-sized within its sample. V gene TRGV3 combines with J gene TRGJ1 or TRGJ2. The J gene comes from matching the DNA to germline here; TCRdb lacks it. With 0 bases clipped from V and 2 bases from J, the junction kept 13 bases outside the gene matches. Per germline, CDR1 VTNTFY and CDR2 YDVSTARD (reference sequence). The CDR3 contains 17 residues. The CDR3 DNA follows: TGTGCCACCTGGGACAGGCCCTTGCCTATAGATTATTATAAGAAACTCTTT. Translated, it gives CATWDRPLPIDYYKKLF.

Notes on this clone: The TCRdb protein comes from a much larger clone and disagrees with this DNA's translation at residue 8, likely due to a read error; the protein given here is derived from the DNA. This chain links TRGV10 with TRGJ1 or TRGJ2. No J segment appears in TCRdb, so it was assigned here by matching the sequence to germline. TRGV10 is flagged as an ORF with uncertain function. The CDR3 is made up of 13 amino acids. CDR3 nucleotide sequence: TGTGCTGCGTGTTGGGGAGTGGGGTATAAGAAACTCTTT. The encoded protein is CAACWGVGYKKLF.

A word on this clone: Because the CDR3's place on the DNA is in doubt, the DNA is left out and the CDR3 is given as listed by TCRdb. No J gene call was made, and the V gene is TRGV11. TRGV11 is an open reading frame, and its role is uncertain. The CDR3 comprises 12 residues, both ends counted. CDR3 in amino acids: CTTVPAGVKKLF.

TRGV11 is the V gene, and the J gene was not called. TRGV11 has ORF status, its function being uncertain. The CDR3 totals 10 residues. The chain's CDR3 is CACSGAEELF. CDR3 bases: TGTGCCTGCTCTGGGGCGGAGGAACTCTTT.

This clone is labeled as medium-sized. The chain links TRGV9 to TRGJP. Matching the DNA to germline supplied the J gene, which TCRdb does not give. V trimming: 0 bases; J trimming: 4 bases; junction bases outside the gene matches: 3. There are 17 residues in the CDR3. CDR1 and CDR2 (germline): GITISATS, ISYDGTV (reference sequence). The CDR3 region has the DNA TGTGCCTTGTGGGAGGTGACCCAAGAGTTGGGCAAAAAAATCAAGGTATTT. This gives the protein CALWEVTQELGKKIKVF.

This clone was picked up a small number of times. The chain uses TRGV11 and TRGJ1 or TRGJ2. Since TCRdb gives no J gene, matching the DNA to germline was used here to assign it. TRGV11 is sorted into the ORF group, with uncertain function. Trimming took 8 bases from V and 7 from J; bases not matched to a gene: 5. The CDR3 has 11 amino acids. The CDR3 region is CACWKDYKKLF. CDR3 coding DNA: TGTGCCTGCTGGAAGGACTATAAGAAACTCTTT.

This clone ranks as hyperexpanded. The V call is TRGV8, the J call TRGJ1 or TRGJ2. Since TCRdb gives no J gene, matching the DNA to germline was used here to assign it. Germline-derived CDR1 and CDR2 are VENAVY and YDSYNSRV. The CDR3 sequence is 11 residues long. Trimming took 3 bases from V and 7 from J; bases not matched to a gene: 3. The CDR3 DNA reads as TGTGCCACCTGGGATCTATATAAGAAACTCTTT. Translation: CATWDLYKKLF.

By share, this clone counts as medium-sized (0.01 to 0.1%). Other DNA sequences in the sample encode the same CDR3. This chain links TRGV2 with TRGJ1 or TRGJ2. Here the J gene was assigned by germline matching of the DNA, as TCRdb has none. The CDR3 has 13 residues. The ends lost 0 bases at V and 6 bases at J; junction bases unmatched: 5. Germline CDR1 reads EGSNGY; CDR2 reads YDSYNSKV. The CDR3 loop is CATWDGPGYKKLF. The CDR3 DNA reads as TGTGCCACCTGGGACGGGCCGGGTTATAAGAAACTCTTT.

This clone is medium-sized by share. The chain employs TRGV9 and TRGJ1 or TRGJ2. Because TCRdb records no J gene, it was assigned here through a match of the DNA to germline. Unmatched junction bases numbered 12, after V lost 5 bases and J lost 2 bases. CDR1 GITISATS and CDR2 ISYDGTV come from the germline V gene (reference sequence). The CDR3 runs to 15 residues. The CDR3, as DNA: TGTGCCTTGTGGGGGGTCTCTAAGGATTATTATAAGAAACTCTTT. Protein sequence: CALWGVSKDYYKKLF.

This clone is termed medium-sized (0.01 to 0.1%). V usage is TRGV9 and J usage is TRGJP. Because TCRdb records no J gene, it was assigned here through a match of the DNA to germline. Germline V CDR1 and CDR2: GITISATS, ISYDGTV (reference sequence). This CDR3 is 18 amino acids long. J lost 6 bases, V lost 0 bases, and 8 bases had no gene match. The DNA for the CDR3 is TGTGCCTTGTGGGAGGTGTTAAGCCCAGAGTTGGGCAAAAAAATCAAGGTATTT. The encoded protein is CALWEVLSPELGKKIKVF.

This clone was counted a few times. This rearrangement joins TRGV9 to TRGJP. As TCRdb names no J gene, one was assigned here on the basis of a DNA match to germline. From germline, CDR1 is GITISATS and CDR2 ISYDGTV (reference sequence). The CDR3 is 17 residues long. Trimming took 2 bases from V and 4 from J; bases not matched to a gene: 5. CDR3 in DNA: TGTGCCTTGTGGGAGGCCGGCCAAGAGTTGGGCAAAAAAATCAAGGTATTT. Its protein product is CALWEAGQELGKKIKVF.

This clone was seen a few times. The V gene is listed as TRGV9; no J gene was called. The CDR3 is 10 residues long. Germline V lookup: CDR1 GITISATS, CDR2 ISYDGTV (reference sequence). CDR3 nucleotide sequence: TGTGCCTTGTGGGAGGCGTCCCGACTCTTT. Translating it yields CALWEASRLF.

This clone ranks as medium-sized. This chain connects TRGV8 to TRGJ1 or TRGJ2. The J gene was missing in TCRdb and was found by matching the end of the DNA to germline. Germline CDR1 and CDR2: VENAVY and YDSYNSRV. This CDR3 has 15 amino acids. Losses at the gene ends were 0 bases for V and 1 base for J; bases not matched to a gene: 6. CDR3 loop: CATWDRLLNYYKKLF. The DNA for the CDR3 is TGTGCCACCTGGGATAGGCTTCTAAATTATTATAAGAAACTCTTT.

By share, this clone counts as medium-sized. The chain uses TRGV2 and TRGJ1 or TRGJ2. Germline matching of the DNA provided the J gene here, since TCRdb leaves it blank. This CDR3 is built from 17 residues. Trimming removed 6 bases from V and 1 base from J; junction bases left unmatched: 18. Germline V lookup: CDR1 EGSNGY, CDR2 YDSYNSKV. CDR3 nucleotide sequence: TGTGCCACCTGGAGCCATCGGGGGCAGTTTAATTATTATAAGAAACTCTTT. It translates to CATWSHRGQFNYYKKLF.

This clone is classed as medium-sized. The V and J genes are TRGV3 and TRGJ1 or TRGJ2. The J gene is not listed in TCRdb, so it was assigned here from a DNA match to germline. Germline lookup yields CDR1 VTNTFY and CDR2 YDVSTARD (reference sequence). This CDR3 is 14 amino acids long. The trim removed 0 bases at V and 2 bases at J, leaving 4 bases unmatched. CDR3 in DNA: TGTGCCACCTGGGACAGGCGGGATTATTATAAGAAACTCTTT. Its protein product is CATWDRRDYYKKLF.

This clone ranks as medium-sized. V and J are TRGV4 and TRGJ1 or TRGJ2. TCRdb is silent on the J gene; assignment here came from matching the DNA to germline. Germline trimming cut 0 bases from V and 8 bases from J; bases unmatched to any gene: 7. Germline-derived CDR1 and CDR2 are EGSTGY and YDSYTSSV. This CDR3 spans 13 amino acids. The CDR3 loop reads CATWDGPEDKKLF. In DNA form, the CDR3 reads TGTGCCACCTGGGATGGGCCCGAGGATAAGAAACTCTTT.

The chain recombines TRGV8 with TRGJ1 or TRGJ2. TCRdb lists no J gene, so it was determined here by aligning the DNA to germline. V trimming: 2 bases; J trimming: 1 base; junction bases outside the gene matches: 17. From germline, CDR1 is VENAVY and CDR2 YDSYNSRV. The CDR3 loop spans 18 amino acids. CDR3 amino acids: CATWDISWCGQNYYKKLF. The CDR3 DNA follows: TGTGCCACCTGGGATATCTCTTGGTGCGGGCAAAATTATTATAAGAAACTCTTT.

In this sample, this clone is medium-sized (0.01 to 0.1%). V usage is TRGV4 and J usage is TRGJ1 or TRGJ2. TCRdb lists no J gene, so it was determined here by aligning the DNA to germline. Looked up from germline, CDR1 is EGSTGY and CDR2 is YDSYTSSV. J was trimmed by 8 bases and V by 1 base; bases with no gene match: 8. This CDR3 is built from 13 residues. Here the CDR3 reads CATWDGIIDKKLF. CDR3 in DNA: TGTGCCACCTGGGATGGTATTATTGATAAGAAACTCTTT.

By share, this clone ranks as medium-sized (0.01 to 0.1%). The genes are TRGV2 and TRGJ1 or TRGJ2. Assignment of the J gene here rests on matching the DNA to germline, because TCRdb gives none. CDR1 EGSNGY and CDR2 YDSYNSKV come from the germline V gene. CDR3 length: 15 residues. J gave up 4 bases and V 0 bases, and 9 bases lay outside the gene matches. CDR3 protein: CATWDGWTLYYKKLF. CDR3 nucleotide sequence: TGTGCCACCTGGGACGGGTGGACTTTATATTATAAGAAACTCTTT.

This clone is labeled medium-sized (0.01 to 0.1%). TCRdb's protein and the DNA translation differ at residue 5; the protein here comes from the DNA. This chain joins TRGV9 and TRGJP. TCRdb lists no J gene, so it was determined here by aligning the DNA to germline. Germline CDR1 is GITISATS and CDR2 is ISYDGTV (reference sequence). Trimming at V came to 4 bases and at J to 4 bases, leaving 4 bases not matched to a gene. The CDR3 sequence is 16 residues long. CDR3 sequence (DNA): TGTGCCTTGTGGGACGATCAAGAGTTGGGCAAAAAAATCAAGGTATTT. This codes for CALWDDQELGKKIKVF.

By proportion, this clone is medium-sized (0.01 to 0.1%). The CDR3 coding sequence is TGTGCCTGCATTACGTGGGGGAAACTCTTT. Translating gives CACITWGKLF. This chain connects TRGV11 to TRGJ1 or TRGJ2. TRGV11 is an ORF, and what it does is uncertain. This CDR3 has 10 amino acids. With 12 bases clipped from V and 12 bases from J, the junction kept 11 bases outside the gene matches.

By sample share, this clone is medium-sized. This chain connects TRGV8 to TRGJ1 or TRGJ2. As TCRdb names no J gene, one was assigned here on the basis of a DNA match to germline. The CDR3 length is 15 residues. V gave up 1 base and J gave up 5 bases; unmatched junction bases: 11. CDR1 and CDR2 (germline): VENAVY, YDSYNSRV. The CDR3 here is CATWDSRVRNYKKLF. CDR3 sequence (DNA): TGTGCCACCTGGGATAGTAGGGTAAGGAATTATAAGAAACTCTTT.

In its sample, this clone is medium-sized. The chain employs TRGV2 and TRGJ1 or TRGJ2. No J gene is reported in TCRdb; it was inferred here by comparing the DNA with germline. Losses at the gene ends were 2 bases for V and 9 bases for J; bases not matched to a gene: 4. Germline V gene data show CDR1 as EGSNGY and CDR2 as YDSYNSKV. The CDR3 covers 11 residues. In DNA form, the CDR3 reads TGTGCCACCTGGGACGATCTTAAGAAACTCTTT. Translated, it gives CATWDDLKKLF.

By frequency in the sample, this clone is medium-sized. The rearrangement uses TRGV4 and TRGJ1 or TRGJ2. Matching the DNA to germline supplied the J gene, which TCRdb does not give. Germline V gives CDR1 EGSTGY, CDR2 YDSYTSSV. Germline trimming cut 6 bases from V and 0 bases from J; bases unmatched to any gene: 2. This CDR3 spans 12 amino acids. CDR3 in amino acids: CATWKNYYKKLF. The CDR3 DNA sequence: TGTGCCACCTGGAAGAATTATTATAAGAAACTCTTT.

This clone was counted at least ten times. The chain has TRGV9 and TRGJ1 or TRGJ2. The J gene is not listed in TCRdb, so it was assigned here from a DNA match to germline. Germline V gene data show CDR1 as GITISATS and CDR2 as ISYDGTV (reference sequence). V trimming: 2 bases; J trimming: 8 bases; junction bases outside the gene matches: 3. This CDR3 spans 11 amino acids. The CDR3, as DNA: TGTGCCTTGTGGGAGGATCATAAGAAACTCTTT. Translated, it gives CALWEDHKKLF.